These 28 T cell receptor beta chains came from one sample sequenced in a study of cytomegalovirus exposure and HLA in healthy donors. The PCR had 60 Vbeta and 13 Jbeta primers. Profiled with immunoSEQ multiplex PCR; TCRdb holds only in-frame clones, not every one. The sample includes about 190,000 clones, 80% to 85% of them seen just once. Sequencing input: PBMCs. Receptor source: a boy aged 2-15 years in good health and CMV-seronegative.

This chain joins TRBV9 and TRBJ2-3; D gene unclear. Trimming removed 4 bases at V and 6 bases at J, with 9 bases between. Germline values: CDR1 SGDLS, CDR2 YYNGEE. CDR3 length: 12 amino acids. The CDR3 DNA reads as TGTGCCAGCAGCCCCGGTAGTGATACGCAGTATTTT. Translated: CASSPGSDTQYF.

This clone has only a few counts. The chain has TRBV28 and TRBJ2-7; TRBD2 agrees at 7 bases. V lost 4 bases and J lost 2; bases outside the gene matches: 2. Germline-derived CDR1 and CDR2 are MDHEN and SYDVKM. CDR3 length: 13 residues. The CDR3 protein is CASSSGLPYEQYF. The DNA of the CDR3 is TGTGCCAGCAGTTCGGGACTACCCTACGAGCAGTACTTC.

The rearrangement joins TRBV7-9 to TRBJ2-3, with TRBD2 matching 12 bases. V was pared by 5 bases and J by 5 bases, with 11 bases of the junction left unmatched. Germline V gives CDR1 SEHNR, CDR2 FQNEAQ (reference sequence). This CDR3 has 17 amino acids. DNA for the CDR3: TGTGCCAGCAGCGAGGGGTCTAGCGGGGGGGCCCAAGATACGCAGTATTTT. Translated, it gives CASSEGSSGGAQDTQYF.

This clone was recorded once. V and J are TRBV5-1 and TRBJ2-3; 13 nucleotides line up with TRBD2. The CDR3 extends over 16 amino acids. Trimming took 3 bases from V and 2 from J; bases not matched to a gene: 3. Germline CDR1 is SGHRS and CDR2 is YFSETQ. CDR3 sequence: CASSSGLAGYTDTQYF. The CDR3 nucleotides are TGCGCCAGCAGCTCGGGACTAGCGGGGTACACAGATACGCAGTATTTT. Drawing the rest from reference TRBV5-1 and TRBJ2-3, the complete variable domain is KAGVTQTPRYLIKTRGQQVTLSCSPISGHRSVSWYQQTPGQGLQFLFEYFSETQRNKGNFPGRFSGRQFSNSRSEMNVSTLELGDSALYLCASSSGLAGYTDTQYFGPGTRLTVL.

The chain links TRBV19 to TRBJ2-7; 9 bases are a match to TRBD2. Germline CDR1 and CDR2: LNHDA and SQIVND (reference sequence). V trimming: 2 bases; J trimming: 3 bases; junction bases outside the gene matches: 8. This CDR3 has 16 residues. The CDR3 DNA sequence: TGTGCCAGTAGTATACGACTAGCGGAGGAGGGCTACGAGCAGTACTTC. Translating it yields CASSIRLAEEGYEQYF.

A word on this clone: Its ends do not fully match the called genes, so a read error is possible. The DNA of the CDR3 is TGCAGCGTGGAAGGAAAGGGTCGGGACAGACTTACCTACGAGCAGTACTTC. Protein: CSVEGKGRDRLTYEQYF. The chain links TRBV29-1 to TRBJ2-7; 7 nucleotides agree with TRBD1. Germline assignment: CDR1 SQVTM and CDR2 ANQGSEA. This CDR3 is built from 17 residues.

The chain uses TRBV6-6 and TRBJ1-4; D may be TRBD1 (5 bases). CDR1 MNHNY and CDR2 SVGAGI come from the germline V gene (reference sequence). The CDR3 is 16 amino acids. Trimming removed 0 bases at V and 3 bases at J, with 11 bases between. CDR3: CASSYSKGKANEKLFF. The CDR3 nucleotides are TGTGCCAGCAGTTACTCGAAGGGGAAGGCTAATGAAAAACTGTTTTTT.

The V call is TRBV10-3, the J call TRBJ1-1; D not resolved. V was pared by 10 bases and J by 0 bases, with 15 bases between. The CDR3 runs to 14 residues. The germline CDR1 and CDR2 sequences are ENHRY and SYGVKD. CDR3 residues: CATNTELMNTEAFF. CDR3 in DNA: TGTGCCACAAACACAGAGCTCATGAACACTGAAGCTTTCTTT.

The chain joins TRBV30 to TRBJ1-1; D unresolved. The V gene's germline CDR1 is GTSNPN and CDR2 SVGIG (reference sequence). The CDR3 covers 12 residues. Trimming removed 5 bases at V and 3 bases at J, with 10 bases between. The CDR3 protein is CAWYSPHTEAFF. In DNA form, the CDR3 reads TGTGCCTGGTATAGTCCCCACACTGAAGCTTTCTTT.

The chain carries TRBV7-8 and TRBJ1-5; perhaps TRBD1 as D (5 bases). CDR1 and CDR2 from the germline V gene are SGHVS and FQNEAQ. V dropped 1 base and J dropped 6 bases, with 13 bases sitting between them. The CDR3 extends over 15 amino acids. CDR3 bases: TGTGCCAGCAGCTTAGATTCCGGGGGAGGTCAGCCCCAGCATTTT. This codes for CASSLDSGGGQPQHF.

The rearrangement uses TRBV11-2 and TRBJ2-1, with 12 positions matching TRBD2. This CDR3 contains 15 residues. Germline loops: CDR1 SGHAT, CDR2 FQNNGV. The trim removed 2 bases at V and 5 bases at J, leaving 1 base unmatched. DNA for the CDR3: TGTGCCAGCAGCTTATGGACTAGCGGGGACAATGAGCAGTTCTTC. Its protein is CASSLWTSGDNEQFF.

The rearrangement uses TRBV29-1 and TRBJ2-5; the D gene is possibly TRBD1 (6 bases). The germline gives CDR1 SQVTM, CDR2 ANQGSEA. V was clipped by 7 bases and J by 2 bases, with 29 bases between them. The CDR3 has 18 residues. Written as DNA, the CDR3 is TGCAGCGCCCAGGGTTGGGGTGCAGGGGTTCTTGGGCAAGAGACCCAGTACTTC. Residues: CSAQGWGAGVLGQETQYF.

This clone was recorded a few times. V usage is TRBV6-1 and J usage is TRBJ2-7, with D maybe TRBD1 (5 bases). Trimming cost V 4 bases and J 6 bases, with 13 bases left between them. CDR3 size: 13 residues. Per the germline V gene, CDR1 is MNHNS and CDR2 is SASEGT. CDR3 sequence: CASSVQGSGEQYF. The CDR3 nucleotides read TGTGCCAGCAGTGTTCAGGGTTCGGGCGAGCAGTACTTC.

The J gene is TRBJ2-1, the V gene TRBV29-1; a weak D match, TRBD1 (5 bases). V was clipped by 7 bases and J by 9 bases, with 22 bases between them. The CDR3 is 14 amino acids. The germline V gene encodes CDR1 SQVTM and CDR2 ANQGSEA. The CDR3 here is CSAPISARGTEQFF. The CDR3 nucleotides read TGCAGCGCCCCGATTTCGGCTAGGGGTACTGAGCAGTTCTTC.

The chain combines TRBV7-9 with TRBJ1-2; 10 bases are a match to TRBD1. The CDR3 loop spans 15 amino acids. J gave up 8 bases and V 4 bases, and 10 bases lay outside the gene matches. Germline V CDR1 and CDR2: SEHNR, FQNEAQ (reference sequence). CDR3 protein: CASSSGTGVFGGYTF. In DNA, the CDR3 is TGTGCCAGCAGCTCCGGGACAGGGGTTTTCGGAGGCTACACCTTC.

The chain combines TRBV27 with TRBJ1-1, with D tentatively TRBD1 (6 bases). Germline V lookup: CDR1 MNHEY, CDR2 SMNVEV (reference sequence). With 7 bases removed from V and 2 bases from J, the gap between germline ends came to 23 bases. The CDR3 is 17 residues long. The CDR3 DNA sequence: TGTGCCAGCAACAAGACAGGCCCTCATACTTTAAACACTGAAGCTTTCTTT. This gives the protein CASNKTGPHTLNTEAFF.

This chain links TRBV30 with TRBJ2-2, with D hard to call. In germline, CDR1 is GTSNPN, CDR2 SVGIG (reference sequence). Trimming cost V 5 bases and J 3 bases, with 4 bases left between them. There are 11 residues in the CDR3. Here the CDR3 reads CAWSYTGELFF. CDR3 sequence (DNA): TGTGCCTGGTCGTACACCGGGGAGCTGTTTTTT.

Points on this clone: Germline is not matched at one junction end, which may reflect a read error. J is TRBJ2-7 and V is TRBV7-7; maybe TRBD1 (6 bases). In germline, CDR1 is SSHAT, CDR2 FNYEAQ (reference sequence). The CDR3 is 14 residues long. CDR3 bases: TGTGCTAGCAGCTGGACAGCCCAGGTTCATCTGCAGTACTTC. Encoded protein: CASSWTAQVHLQYF.

The genes are TRBV6-5 and TRBJ1-1; D is ambiguous. CDR3 length equals 13 residues. Trimming took 7 bases from V and 4 from J, leaving 13 bases between them. Germline V lookup: CDR1 MNHEY, CDR2 SVGAGI. CDR3 sequence (DNA): TGTGCCAGCACCACAGTGTATAGCACTGAAGCTTTCTTT. Amino acids: CASTTVYSTEAFF.

This chain joins TRBV7-2 and TRBJ1-6, with 11 nucleotides matching TRBD1. V was pared by 5 bases and J by 9 bases, with 3 bases of the junction left unmatched. CDR1 and CDR2 from the germline V gene are SGHTA and FQGNSA. The CDR3 runs 14 residues. DNA of the CDR3: TGTGCCAGCAGCGCGGACAGGGGGCGTTCACCCCTCCACTTT. Translated, it gives CASSADRGRSPLHF. Full variable domain (rest looked up from reference TRBV7-2 and TRBJ1-6): GAGVSQSPSNKVTEKGKDVELRCDPISGHTALYWYRQSLGQGLEFLIYFQGNSAPDKSGLPSDRFSAERTGGSVSTLTIQRTQQEDSAVYLCASSADRGRSPLHFGNGTRLTVT.

This chain uses TRBV19 with TRBJ1-2; 8 bases are shared with TRBD1. V dropped 7 bases and J dropped 3; count of bases not matched to a gene: 10. This CDR3 is 15 amino acids long. CDR1 LNHDA and CDR2 SQIVND come from the germline V gene (reference sequence). The CDR3 sequence is CASTPGGAGYYGYTF. In nucleotides, the CDR3 is TGTGCCAGTACTCCAGGGGGCGCAGGCTACTATGGCTACACCTTC.

The sample holds one count of this clone. This CDR3 is also generated by other DNA sequences in the sample. V usage is TRBV12-5 and J usage is TRBJ2-3; the match to TRBD2 covers 7 bases. Germline V gene data show CDR1 as LGHNT and CDR2 as FRNRAP. The CDR3 is 16 residues long. Trimming took 7 bases from V and 3 from J; bases not matched to a gene: 13. The CDR3 loop is CASALGLAERTDTQYF. In DNA, the CDR3 is TGTGCTAGTGCCCTTGGGCTAGCGGAAAGGACAGATACGCAGTATTTT.

V and J are TRBV7-2 and TRBJ2-1; 7 nucleotides match TRBD2. V gave up 6 bases and J gave up 3 bases; unmatched junction bases: 11. The germline V gene has CDR1 SGHTA and CDR2 FQGNSA. This CDR3 is 16 amino acids long. The CDR3 loop is CASSTDGAGVYNEQFF. CDR3 DNA sequence: TGTGCCAGCAGTACCGATGGGGCGGGGGTCTACAATGAGCAGTTCTTC.

This rearrangement joins TRBV30 to TRBJ1-1; D unresolved. CDR1 and CDR2 from the germline V gene are GTSNPN and SVGIG (reference sequence). The CDR3 length is 15 residues. Trimming pared 1 base from V and 0 bases from J, leaving 12 bases between. In DNA, the CDR3 is TGTGCCTGGAGTGCCACAGCCAGAATGAACACTGAAGCTTTCTTT. Translation: CAWSATARMNTEAFF.

The V gene is TRBV4-2, the J gene TRBJ1-6; 9 bases map to TRBD1. Germline-derived CDR1 and CDR2 are LGHNA and YNFKEQ. The CDR3 totals 15 residues. J gave up 9 bases and V 3 bases, and 6 bases lay outside the gene matches. The chain's CDR3 is CASSQDETGGSPLHF. The CDR3 DNA is TGTGCCAGCAGCCAGGATGAGACAGGGGGTTCACCCCTCCACTTT.

Turning to this clone: A junction end diverges from the germline sequence, so it may reflect a read error. The rearrangement links TRBV7-9 to TRBJ1-6; D unresolved. Germline CDR1 SEHNR, CDR2 FQNEAQ (reference sequence). The CDR3 is 17 residues long. The CDR3 region has the DNA TGTTCCAGCAGCTTAGGCGACTCTAGCTCCTATAATTCACCCCTCCACTTT. Amino acids: CSSSLGDSSSYNSPLHF.

The CDR3 here is CASSLDSRLRGSYEQYV. CDR3 in DNA: TGTGCCAGCAGCTTGGACTCCCGGTTGAGAGGATCCTACGAGCAGTACGTC. The chain employs TRBV5-5 and TRBJ2-7; D unresolved. The V end lost 0 bases, the J end lost 1 base, and 17 bases lay between the germline ends. The CDR3 loop spans 17 amino acids. Germline V gives CDR1 SGHKS, CDR2 YYEKEE (reference sequence).

The chain employs TRBV4-1 and TRBJ2-1, with D possibly TRBD2 on 6 matching bases. The CDR3 is 17 residues long. Germline assignment: CDR1 MGHRA and CDR2 YSYEKL. V lost 0 bases and J lost 4, with 16 bases in between. In DNA, the CDR3 is TGCGCCAGCAGCCAAGATCTTACGGCTAGCGCGTACAATGAGCAGTTCTTC. This encodes CASSQDLTASAYNEQFF.